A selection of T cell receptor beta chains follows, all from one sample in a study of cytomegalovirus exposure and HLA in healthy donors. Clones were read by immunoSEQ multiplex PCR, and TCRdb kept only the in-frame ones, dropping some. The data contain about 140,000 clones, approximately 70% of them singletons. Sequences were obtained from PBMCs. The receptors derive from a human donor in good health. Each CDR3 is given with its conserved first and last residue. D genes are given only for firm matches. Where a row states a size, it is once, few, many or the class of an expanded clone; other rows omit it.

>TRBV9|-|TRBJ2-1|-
CASSVEWLMSYNEQFF
TGTGCCAGCAGCGTAGAATGGCTGATGTCCTACAATGAGCAGTTCTTC
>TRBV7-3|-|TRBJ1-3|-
CASSLGSGSGNTIYF
TGTGCCAGCAGCTTAGGCTCCGGGAGTGGAAACACCATATATTTT
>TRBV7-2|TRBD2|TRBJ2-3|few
CASSLEKLAGEDTQYF
TGTGCCAGCAGCTTAGAAAAACTAGCGGGGGAGGATACGCAGTATTTT
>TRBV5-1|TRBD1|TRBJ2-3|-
CASKRQGAPGDTQYF
TGCGCCAGCAAGAGACAGGGGGCGCCGGGGGATACGCAGTATTTT
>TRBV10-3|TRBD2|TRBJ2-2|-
CATHFKSGRSTGELFF
TGTGCCACCCATTTTAAGAGCGGGAGGTCCACCGGGGAGCTGTTTTTT
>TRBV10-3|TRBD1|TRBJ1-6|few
CAISGQGNYQALHF
TGTGCCATCAGTGGACAGGGAAATTATCAGGCCCTCCACTTT
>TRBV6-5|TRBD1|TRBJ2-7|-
CASSQTGGSYEQYF
TGTGCCAGCAGTCAGACAGGGGGCTCCTACGAGCAGTACTTC
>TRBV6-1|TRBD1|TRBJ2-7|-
CATQRGRWQYF
TGTGCCACTCAAAGGGGGCGATGGCAGTACTTC
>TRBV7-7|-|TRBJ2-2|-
CASSPGGGYTGELFF
TGTGCTAGCAGCCCCGGGGGAGGATACACCGGGGAGCTGTTTTTT
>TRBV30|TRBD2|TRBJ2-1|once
CAWSVGLAAYNEQFF
TGTGCCTGGAGTGTAGGACTAGCGGCGTACAATGAGCAGTTCTTC
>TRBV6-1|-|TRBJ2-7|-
CASRELGAGEQYF
TGTGCCAGCAGAGAACTAGGGGCGGGAGAGCAGTACTTC
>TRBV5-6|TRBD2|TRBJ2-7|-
CASSRTSGSYEQYF
TGTGCCAGCAGCCGGACTAGCGGGTCTTACGAGCAGTACTTC
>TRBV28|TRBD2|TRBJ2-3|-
CASSPPASGGASDTQYF
TGTGCCAGCAGTCCCCCCGCTAGCGGGGGGGCGTCAGATACGCAGTATTTT
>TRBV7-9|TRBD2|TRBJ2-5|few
CASSLAAGGWETQYF
TGTGCCAGCAGCTTAGCGGCGGGAGGGTGGGAGACCCAGTACTTC
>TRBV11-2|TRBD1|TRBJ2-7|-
CASSLEWTGFYEQYF
TGTGCCAGCAGCTTAGAATGGACAGGGTTTTACGAGCAGTACTTC
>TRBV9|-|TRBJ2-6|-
CASARGANVLTF
TGTGCCAGCGCCAGAGGGGCCAACGTCCTGACTTTC
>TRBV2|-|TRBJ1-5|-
CASSPDRNQPQHF
TGTGCCAGCAGCCCGGACAGAAATCAGCCCCAGCATTTT
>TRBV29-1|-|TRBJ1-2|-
CSVGTGSLNTF
-
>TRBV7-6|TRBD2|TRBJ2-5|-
CASSRGDQETQYF
TGTGCCAGCAGCCGGGGGGACCAAGAGACCCAGTACTTC
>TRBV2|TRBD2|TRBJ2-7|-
CASSSGSVSYEQYF
TGTGCCAGCAGTAGCGGGAGCGTAAGCTACGAGCAGTACTTC
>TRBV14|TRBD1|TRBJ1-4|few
CASSQGQSYNEKLFF
TGTGCCAGCAGCCAGGGACAGTCCTATAATGAAAAACTGTTTTTT
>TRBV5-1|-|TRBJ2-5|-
CASSPALGGGLQETQYF
TGCGCCAGCAGCCCCGCCCTAGGGGGGGGACTTCAAGAGACCCAGTACTTC
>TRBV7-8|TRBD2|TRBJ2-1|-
CASSLFASGGSHEQFF
TGTGCCAGCAGCTTATTTGCTAGCGGGGGGAGCCATGAGCAGTTCTTC
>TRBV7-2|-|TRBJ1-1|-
CASSQNRGAFF
TGTGCCAGCAGCCAAAATCGGGGAGCTTTCTTT
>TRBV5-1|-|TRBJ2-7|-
CASYSRGTRKNEQYF
TGCGCCAGCTATTCAAGGGGGACACGAAAGAACGAGCAGTACTTC
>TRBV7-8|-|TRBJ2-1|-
CASSLLRSPSYNEQFF
TGTGCCAGCAGCTTATTGCGGAGTCCCTCCTACAATGAGCAGTTCTTC
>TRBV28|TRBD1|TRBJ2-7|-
CASSPRDRGWGEQYF
TGTGCCAGCAGTCCCCGGGACAGGGGATGGGGGGAGCAGTACTTC
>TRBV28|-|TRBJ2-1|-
CASGYPLNEQFF
TGTGCCTCAGGGTACCCGCTCAATGAGCAGTTCTTC
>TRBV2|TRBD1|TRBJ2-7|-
CASRDTGDEQYF
TGTGCCAGCAGGGATACAGGGGACGAGCAGTACTTC
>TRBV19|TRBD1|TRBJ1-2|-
CASSRQGTGYTF
TGTGCCAGTAGTAGACAGGGGACTGGCTACACCTTC
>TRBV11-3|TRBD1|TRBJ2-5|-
CASSLRTGQETQYF
TGTGCCAGCAGCTTAAGGACAGGGCAAGAGACCCAGTACTTC
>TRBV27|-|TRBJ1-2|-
CASSPGDTRGWDGYTF
TGTGCCAGCAGTCCCGGTGACACCAGGGGCTGGGATGGCTACACCTTC
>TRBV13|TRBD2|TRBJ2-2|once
CASSTGLAQLANTGELFF
TGTGCCAGCAGCACCGGACTAGCGCAGCTCGCGAACACCGGGGAGCTGTTTTTT
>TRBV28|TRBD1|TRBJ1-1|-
CASSLGQGNPFFTEAFF
TGTGCCAGCAGTTTGGGACAGGGTAACCCCTTTTTCACTGAAGCTTTCTTT
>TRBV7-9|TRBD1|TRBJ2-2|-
CASSPPGTDHTGELFF
TGTGCCAGCAGCCCCCCCGGGACAGACCACACCGGGGAGCTGTTTTTT
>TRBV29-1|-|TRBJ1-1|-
CSVGGVNTEAFF
TGCAGCGTCGGAGGTGTGAACACTGAAGCTTTCTTT
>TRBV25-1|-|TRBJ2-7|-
CASSTSYEQYF
TGTGCCAGCAGTACATCCTACGAGCAGTACTTC
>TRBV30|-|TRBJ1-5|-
CAWSGGETYSNQPQHF
TGTGCCTGGAGTGGGGGGGAGACTTATAGCAATCAGCCCCAGCATTTT
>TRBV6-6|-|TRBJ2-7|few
CASSYSPVQGYEQYF
TGTGCCAGCAGTTACTCTCCCGTTCAGGGGTACGAGCAGTACTTC
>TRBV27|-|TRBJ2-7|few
CASSLFPYDEQYF
TGTGCCAGCAGTTTATTCCCCTATGACGAGCAGTACTTC
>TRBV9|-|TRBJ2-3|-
CASNPFGLNTDTQYF
TGTGCCAGCAACCCATTTGGCCTTAACACAGATACGCAGTATTTT
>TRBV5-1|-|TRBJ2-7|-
CASSPLQGTYEQYF
TGCGCCAGCAGCCCCCTCCAGGGTACCTACGAGCAGTACTTC
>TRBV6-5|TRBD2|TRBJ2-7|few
CASSYYSGGGSEQYF
TGTGCCAGCAGTTATTATAGCGGGGGGGGGTCCGAGCAGTACTTC
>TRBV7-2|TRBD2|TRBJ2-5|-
CASREGTSGQETQYF
TGTGCCAGCAGAGAAGGGACTAGCGGCCAAGAGACCCAGTACTTC
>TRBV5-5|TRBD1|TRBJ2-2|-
CASSRRDRLTTGELFF
TGTGCCAGCAGCCGTCGGGACAGGCTCACAACCGGGGAGCTGTTTTTT
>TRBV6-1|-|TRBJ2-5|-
CASSEDSGTQYF
TGTGCCAGCAGTGAAGACTCGGGGACCCAGTACTTC
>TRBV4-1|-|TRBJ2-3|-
CASRREWGGRTDTQYF
TGCGCCAGCAGAAGAGAGTGGGGGGGCCGCACAGATACGCAGTATTTT
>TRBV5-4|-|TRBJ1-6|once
CASSQDRTYNSPLHF
TGTGCCAGCAGTCAAGACAGAACCTATAATTCACCCCTCCACTTT
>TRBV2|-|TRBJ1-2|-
CASLSGYGYTF
TGTGCCAGCCTGAGCGGCTATGGCTACACCTTC
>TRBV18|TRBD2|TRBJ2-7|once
CASSPYQRGGGYEQYF
TGTGCCAGCTCACCATACCAGCGGGGGGGCGGATACGAGCAGTACTTC
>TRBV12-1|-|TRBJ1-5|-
CASTTRTAFNQPQHF
TGTGCCAGCACAACCCGGACAGCCTTTAATCAGCCCCAGCATTTT
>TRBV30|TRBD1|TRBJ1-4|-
CAWSPRTGTGEKLFF
TGTGCCTGGAGTCCTCGGACAGGGACAGGTGAAAAACTGTTTTTT
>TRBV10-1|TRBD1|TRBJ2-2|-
CASSEPTRQGSTGELFF
TGCGCCAGCAGTGAGCCCACCCGACAGGGAAGCACCGGGGAGCTGTTTTTT
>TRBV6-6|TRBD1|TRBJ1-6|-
CASSYQGQTPLHF
TGTGCCAGCAGTTACCAGGGACAGACACCCCTCCACTTT